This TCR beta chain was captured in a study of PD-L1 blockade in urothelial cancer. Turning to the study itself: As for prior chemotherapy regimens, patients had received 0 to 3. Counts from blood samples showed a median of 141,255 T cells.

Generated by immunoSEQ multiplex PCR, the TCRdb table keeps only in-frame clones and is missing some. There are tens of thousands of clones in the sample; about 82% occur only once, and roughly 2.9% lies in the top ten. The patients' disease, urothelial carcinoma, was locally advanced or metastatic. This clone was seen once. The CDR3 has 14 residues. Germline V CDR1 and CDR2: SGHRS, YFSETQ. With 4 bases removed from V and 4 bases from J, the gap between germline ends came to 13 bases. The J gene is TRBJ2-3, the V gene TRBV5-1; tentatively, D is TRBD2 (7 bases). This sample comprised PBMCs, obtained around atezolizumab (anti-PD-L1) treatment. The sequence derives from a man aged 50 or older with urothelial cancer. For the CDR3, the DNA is TGCGCCAGCAGCCTGGGGGGGCAAGCAGATACGCAGTATTTT. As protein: CASSLGGQADTQYF.